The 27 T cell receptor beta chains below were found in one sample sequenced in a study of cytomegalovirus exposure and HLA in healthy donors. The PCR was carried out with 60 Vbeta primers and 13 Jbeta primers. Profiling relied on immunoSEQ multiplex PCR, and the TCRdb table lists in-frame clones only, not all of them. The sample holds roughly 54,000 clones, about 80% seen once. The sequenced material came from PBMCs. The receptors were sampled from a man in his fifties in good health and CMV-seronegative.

The CDR3 region is CASSEYGMKWGGSEQYF. The CDR3 nucleotides are TGTGCCAGCAGTGAATATGGAATGAAGTGGGGGGGCTCCGAGCAGTACTTC. This rearrangement joins TRBV25-1 to TRBJ2-7; TRBD2 is a possible D gene (7 bases). The CDR3 covers 17 residues. Trimming removed 0 bases at V and 6 bases at J, with 21 bases between. Germline V CDR1 and CDR2: MGHDK, SYGVNS.

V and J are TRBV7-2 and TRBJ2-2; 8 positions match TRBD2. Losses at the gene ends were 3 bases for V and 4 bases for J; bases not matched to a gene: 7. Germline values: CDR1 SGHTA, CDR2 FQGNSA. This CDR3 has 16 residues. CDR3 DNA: TGTGCCAGCAGCTTCAACCGGGCGGGGGGCACCGGGGAGCTGTTTTTT. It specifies CASSFNRAGGTGELFF.

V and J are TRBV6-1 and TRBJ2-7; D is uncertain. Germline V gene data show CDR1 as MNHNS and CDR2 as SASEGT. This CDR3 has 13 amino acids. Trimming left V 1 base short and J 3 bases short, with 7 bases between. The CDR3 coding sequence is TGTGCCAGCAGTGAAGAATACAGCTACGAGCAGTACTTC. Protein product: CASSEEYSYEQYF.

DNA of the CDR3: TGTGCCAGCAGTACGGCAGGGGGCACCTACGAGCAGTACTTC. It translates to CASSTAGGTYEQYF. V and J are TRBV6-5 and TRBJ2-7, with 8 bases identical to TRBD1. Germline values: CDR1 MNHEY, CDR2 SVGAGI. The CDR3 spans 14 residues. V lost 5 bases to trimming and J lost 2 bases; unmatched junction nucleotides: 5.

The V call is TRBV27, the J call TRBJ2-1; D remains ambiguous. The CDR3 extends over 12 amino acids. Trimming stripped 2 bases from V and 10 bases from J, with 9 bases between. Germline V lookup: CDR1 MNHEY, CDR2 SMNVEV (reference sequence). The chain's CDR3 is CASSLGPQEQFF. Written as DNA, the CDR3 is TGTGCCAGCAGTTTAGGGCCCCAGGAGCAGTTCTTC.

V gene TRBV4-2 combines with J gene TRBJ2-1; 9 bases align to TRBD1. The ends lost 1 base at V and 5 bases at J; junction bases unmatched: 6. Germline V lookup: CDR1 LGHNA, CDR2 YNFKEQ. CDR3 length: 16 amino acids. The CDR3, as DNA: TGTGCCAGCAGCCAAGGGGGGACAGGGAAGAACAATGAGCAGTTCTTC. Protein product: CASSQGGTGKNNEQFF.

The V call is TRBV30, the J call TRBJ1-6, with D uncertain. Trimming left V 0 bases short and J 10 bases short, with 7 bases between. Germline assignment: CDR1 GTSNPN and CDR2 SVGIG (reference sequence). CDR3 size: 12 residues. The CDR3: CAWSVQSSPLHF. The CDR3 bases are TGTGCCTGGAGTGTACAATCGTCACCCCTCCACTTT.

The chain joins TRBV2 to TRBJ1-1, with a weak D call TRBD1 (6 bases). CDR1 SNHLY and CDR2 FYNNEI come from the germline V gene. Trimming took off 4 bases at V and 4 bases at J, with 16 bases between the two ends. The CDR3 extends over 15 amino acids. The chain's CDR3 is CASSARGAGGTEAFF. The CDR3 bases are TGTGCCAGCAGTGCGCGGGGGGCGGGGGGCACTGAAGCTTTCTTT.

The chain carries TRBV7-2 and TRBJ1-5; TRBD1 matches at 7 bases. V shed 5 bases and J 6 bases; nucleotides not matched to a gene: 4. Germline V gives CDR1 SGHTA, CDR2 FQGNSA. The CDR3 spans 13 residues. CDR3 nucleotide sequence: TGTGCCAGCAGCAAACAGGGGAGTCAGCCCCAGCATTTT. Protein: CASSKQGSQPQHF.

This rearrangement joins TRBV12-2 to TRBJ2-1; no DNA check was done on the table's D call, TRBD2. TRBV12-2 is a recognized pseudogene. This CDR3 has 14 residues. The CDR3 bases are TGTGCAAGTCGCTTGATATTGGCCGGGAATGAGCAGTTCTTC. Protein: CASRLILAGNEQFF.

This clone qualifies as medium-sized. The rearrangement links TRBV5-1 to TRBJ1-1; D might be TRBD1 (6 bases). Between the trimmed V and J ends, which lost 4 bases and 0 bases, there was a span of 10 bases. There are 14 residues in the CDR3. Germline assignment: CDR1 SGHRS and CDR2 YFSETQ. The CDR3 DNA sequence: TGCGCCAGCAGCGGCGGACAGTTGAACACTGAAGCTTTCTTT. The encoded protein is CASSGGQLNTEAFF.

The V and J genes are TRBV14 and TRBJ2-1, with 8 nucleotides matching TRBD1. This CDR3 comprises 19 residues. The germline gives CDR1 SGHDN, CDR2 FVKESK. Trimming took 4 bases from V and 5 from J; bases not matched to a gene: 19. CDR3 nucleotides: TGTGCCAGCAGCCTCGACCCCCGGGACAGGACCAATCACCACAATGAGCAGTTCTTC. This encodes CASSLDPRDRTNHHNEQFF.

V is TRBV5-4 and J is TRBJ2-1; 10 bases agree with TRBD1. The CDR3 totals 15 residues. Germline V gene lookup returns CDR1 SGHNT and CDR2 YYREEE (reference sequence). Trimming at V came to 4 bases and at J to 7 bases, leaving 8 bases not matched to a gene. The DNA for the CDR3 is TGTGCCAGCAGCGGGCCCCGGACAGGGGGGAATGAGCAGTTCTTC. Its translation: CASSGPRTGGNEQFF.

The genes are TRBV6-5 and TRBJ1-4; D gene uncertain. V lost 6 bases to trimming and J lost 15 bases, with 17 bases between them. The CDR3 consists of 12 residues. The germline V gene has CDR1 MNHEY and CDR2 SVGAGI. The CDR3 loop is CASRSSLGEVFF. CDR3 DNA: TGTGCCAGCAGGTCGTCCCTTGGGGAGGTGTTTTTT.

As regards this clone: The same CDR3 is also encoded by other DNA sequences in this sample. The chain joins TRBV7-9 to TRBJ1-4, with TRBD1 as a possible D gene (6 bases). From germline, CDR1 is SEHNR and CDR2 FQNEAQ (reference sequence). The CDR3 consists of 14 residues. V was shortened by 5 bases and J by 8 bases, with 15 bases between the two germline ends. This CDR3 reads CASSRTTGTEKLFF. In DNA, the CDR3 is TGTGCCAGCAGCCGAACTACAGGGACGGAAAAACTGTTTTTT.

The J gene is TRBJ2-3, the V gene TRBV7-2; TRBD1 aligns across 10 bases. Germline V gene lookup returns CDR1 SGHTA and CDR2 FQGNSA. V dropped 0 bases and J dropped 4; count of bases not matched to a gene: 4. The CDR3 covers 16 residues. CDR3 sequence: CASSLAPGQGSDTQYF. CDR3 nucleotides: TGTGCCAGCAGCTTAGCGCCGGGACAGGGGTCAGATACGCAGTATTTT.

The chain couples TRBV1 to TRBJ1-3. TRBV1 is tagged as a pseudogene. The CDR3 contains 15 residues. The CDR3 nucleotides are TGCACCAGCAGCCAATACTGGAGCTCTGGAAACACCATATATTTT. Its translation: CTSSQYWSSGNTIYF.

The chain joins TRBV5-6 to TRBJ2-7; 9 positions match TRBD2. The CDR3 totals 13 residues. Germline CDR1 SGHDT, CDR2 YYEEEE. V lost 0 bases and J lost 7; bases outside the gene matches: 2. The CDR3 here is CASSLASGVEQYF. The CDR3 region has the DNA TGTGCCAGCAGCTTGGCTAGCGGGGTTGAGCAGTACTTC.

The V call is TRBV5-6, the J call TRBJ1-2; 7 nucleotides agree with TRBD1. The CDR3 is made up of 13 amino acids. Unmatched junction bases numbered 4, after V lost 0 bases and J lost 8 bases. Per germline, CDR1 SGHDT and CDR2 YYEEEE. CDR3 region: CASSLAGGRGYTF. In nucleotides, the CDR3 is TGTGCCAGCAGCTTGGCAGGGGGTAGGGGCTACACCTTC.

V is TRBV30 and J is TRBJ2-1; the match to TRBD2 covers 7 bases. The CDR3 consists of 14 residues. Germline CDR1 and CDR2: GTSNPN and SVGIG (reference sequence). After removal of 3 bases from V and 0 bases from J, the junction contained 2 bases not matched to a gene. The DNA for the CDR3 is TGTGCCTGGAGACGGGGGGACTCCTACAATGAGCAGTTCTTC. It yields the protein CAWRRGDSYNEQFF. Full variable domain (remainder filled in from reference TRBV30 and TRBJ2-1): SQTIHQWPATLVQPVGSPLSLECTVEGTSNPNLYWYRQAAGRGLQLLFYSVGIGQISSEVPQNLSASRPQDRQFILSSKKLLLSDSGFYLCAWRRGDSYNEQFFGPGTRLTVL.

CDR3 region: CASSEAPSGVVSEQYF. In nucleotides, the CDR3 is TGTGCCAGCAGTGAAGCCCCCTCAGGGGTGGTAAGTGAGCAGTACTTC. This chain uses TRBV6-1 with TRBJ2-7; D may be TRBD1 (6 bases). The CDR3 loop spans 16 amino acids. Germline CDR1 MNHNS, CDR2 SASEGT. V was pared by 0 bases and J by 7 bases, with 19 bases between.

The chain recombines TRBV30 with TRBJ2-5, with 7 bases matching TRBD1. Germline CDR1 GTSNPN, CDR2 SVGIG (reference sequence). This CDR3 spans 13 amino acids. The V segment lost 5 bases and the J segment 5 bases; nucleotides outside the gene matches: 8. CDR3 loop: CAWSPGGMETQYF. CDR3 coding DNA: TGTGCCTGGTCCCCAGGGGGTATGGAGACCCAGTACTTC. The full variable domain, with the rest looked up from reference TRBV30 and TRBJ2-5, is SQTIHQWPATLVQPVGSPLSLECTVEGTSNPNLYWYRQAAGRGLQLLFYSVGIGQISSEVPQNLSASRPQDRQFILSSKKLLLSDSGFYLCAWSPGGMETQYFGPGTRLLVL.

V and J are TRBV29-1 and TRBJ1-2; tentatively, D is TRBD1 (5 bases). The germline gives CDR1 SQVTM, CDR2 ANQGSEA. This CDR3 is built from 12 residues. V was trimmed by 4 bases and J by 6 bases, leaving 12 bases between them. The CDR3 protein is CSVVEGPNGYTF. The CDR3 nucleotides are TGCAGCGTTGTAGAGGGGCCCAATGGCTACACCTTC.

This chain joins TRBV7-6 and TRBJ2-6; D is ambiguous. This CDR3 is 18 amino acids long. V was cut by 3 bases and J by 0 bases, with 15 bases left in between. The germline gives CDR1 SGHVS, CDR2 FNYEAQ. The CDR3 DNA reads TGTGCCAGCAGCTTTAGCACGTGGGTCACCTCTGGGGCCAACGTCCTGACTTTC. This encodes CASSFSTWVTSGANVLTF.

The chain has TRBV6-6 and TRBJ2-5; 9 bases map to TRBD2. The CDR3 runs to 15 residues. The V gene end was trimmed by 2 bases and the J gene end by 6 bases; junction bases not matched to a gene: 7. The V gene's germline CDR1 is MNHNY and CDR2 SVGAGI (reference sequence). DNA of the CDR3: TGTGCCAGCAGTTACGGGCGGGGGGGCCAGAAGACCCAGTACTTC. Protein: CASSYGRGGQKTQYF.

The CDR3, as DNA: TGCGCCAGCAGCCAAGAAAGGGGACTGTTTTTT. Its protein is CASSQERGLFF. The V and J genes are TRBV4-1 and TRBJ1-4; possibly TRBD1 for D (5 bases). The V gene lost 0 bases and the J gene lost 13 bases, with 6 bases spanning the gap. This CDR3 spans 11 amino acids. Germline V gene sequence: CDR1 MGHRA, CDR2 YSYEKL.

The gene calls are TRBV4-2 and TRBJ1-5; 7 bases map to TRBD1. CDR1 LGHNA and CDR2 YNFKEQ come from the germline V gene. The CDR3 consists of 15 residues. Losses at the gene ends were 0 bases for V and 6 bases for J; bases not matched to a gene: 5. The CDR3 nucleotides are TGTGCCAGCAGCCAAGATCTGGCAGGGGGTCAGCCCCAGCATTTT. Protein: CASSQDLAGGQPQHF.